Below, 27 T cell receptor beta chains from the same sample are listed, as sequenced in a study of blood T cell repertoires in COVID-19. This table comes from immunoSEQ multiplex PCR, and its TCRdb copy is limited to in-frame clones, with some not included. The profile shows hundreds of thousands of clones, 83% of them singletons. The sequencing sample was made of peripheral blood. The receptors shown here come from a woman aged 45-65 years who had recovered from COVID-19.

This chain joins TRBV15 and TRBJ2-1; no definite D call. V lost 1 base to trimming and J lost 6 bases, with 7 bases between them. The CDR3 spans 13 residues. Per the germline V gene, CDR1 is LNHNV and CDR2 is YYDKDF (reference sequence). The CDR3 spells CATSRGPSNEQFF. The CDR3 DNA reads as TGTGCCACCAGCAGAGGTCCGTCCAATGAGCAGTTCTTC.

The chain combines TRBV6-2 or TRBV6-3 with TRBJ1-1, with TRBD1 matching over 7 bases. V trimming: 0 bases; J trimming: 10 bases; junction bases outside the gene matches: 11. Germline assignment: CDR1 MNHEY and CDR2 SVGEGT. This CDR3 is built from 15 residues. CDR3 sequence reads: CASSYSPSQGVRAFF. CDR3 in DNA: TGTGCCAGCAGTTACTCGCCCTCCCAGGGGGTGAGAGCTTTCTTT.

The chain uses TRBV4-3 and TRBJ2-7; 7 bases line up with TRBD2. V shed 0 bases and J 0 bases; nucleotides not matched to a gene: 8. Germline lookup yields CDR1 LGHNA and CDR2 YSLEER. The CDR3 sequence is 17 residues long. CDR3 nucleotides: TGCGCCAGCAGCCAAGAAATTTTGGCTAGCGGCTCCTACGAGCAGTACTTC. Translated: CASSQEILASGSYEQYF.

The rearrangement joins TRBV24-1 to TRBJ2-7; D might be TRBD2 (6 bases). With 10 bases removed from V and 1 base from J, the gap between germline ends came to 19 bases. This CDR3 comprises 15 residues. Germline values: CDR1 KGHDR, CDR2 SFDVKD. CDR3: CATPEPGLLSYEQYF. Here the CDR3 DNA reads TGTGCCACGCCTGAGCCGGGACTCCTGTCCTACGAGCAGTACTTC.

The V gene is TRBV5-4, the J gene TRBJ2-7; 9 bases agree with TRBD1. Germline values: CDR1 SGHNT, CDR2 YYREEE (reference sequence). V shed 2 bases and J 1 base; nucleotides not matched to a gene: 1. This CDR3 contains 14 residues. As DNA, the CDR3 is TGTGCCAGCAGCTTCGGGACAGGGTCCTACGAGCAGTACTTC. This encodes CASSFGTGSYEQYF.

The V call is TRBV27, the J call TRBJ2-3; TRBD2 aligns across 15 bases. J was trimmed by 1 base and V by 6 bases; bases with no gene match: 8. Germline loops: CDR1 MNHEY, CDR2 SMNVEV (reference sequence). CDR3 length equals 18 residues. CDR3 sequence reads: CASSYGLAGGPGTDTQYF. CDR3 in DNA: TGTGCCAGCAGCTACGGACTAGCGGGAGGGCCGGGCACAGATACGCAGTATTTT.

This clone showed up many times. The chain links TRBV4-1 to TRBJ2-2, with TRBD2 matching over 10 bases. Germline assignment: CDR1 MGHRA and CDR2 YSYEKL. This CDR3 contains 18 residues. J lost 5 bases, V lost 1 base, and 10 bases had no gene match. As DNA, the CDR3 is TGCGCCAGCAGCCAAGCGGGGCTAGCGGGGGTCGGGACCGGGGAGCTGTTTTTT. Its translation is CASSQAGLAGVGTGELFF.

The rearrangement joins TRBV9 to TRBJ2-1; 13 positions match TRBD2. This CDR3 contains 16 residues. V was clipped by 3 bases and J by 7 bases; unmatched bases: 7. Germline values: CDR1 SGDLS, CDR2 YYNGEE. The CDR3 protein is CASSGVLAGGRNEQFF. The CDR3 DNA reads as TGTGCCAGCAGCGGGGTACTAGCGGGAGGGCGAAATGAGCAGTTCTTC.

This chain joins TRBV28 and TRBJ1-6; TRBD1 is a possible D gene (5 bases). This CDR3 has 15 residues. Germline values: CDR1 MDHEN, CDR2 SYDVKM. V was shortened by 6 bases and J by 1 base, with 10 bases between the two germline ends. The CDR3 loop reads CASSSGLSYNSPLHF. CDR3 nucleotide sequence: TGTGCCAGCAGCTCAGGGTTATCCTATAATTCACCCCTCCACTTT.

About this clone: The same CDR3 arises from other DNA sequences in this sample as well. This rearrangement joins TRBV30 to TRBJ1-3; no reliable D call. CDR3 length equals 12 residues. Deletions cut 4 bases from V and 1 base from J, with 5 bases between. Germline values: CDR1 GTSNPN, CDR2 SVGIG (reference sequence). The CDR3 protein is CAWKRSGNTIYF. CDR3 in DNA: TGTGCCTGGAAGAGATCTGGAAACACCATATATTTT.

This clone was picked up one time. This rearrangement joins TRBV18 to TRBJ2-7; 8 positions match TRBD2. V dropped 4 bases and J dropped 2; count of bases not matched to a gene: 7. The CDR3 extends over 15 amino acids. The germline V gene has CDR1 KGHSH and CDR2 LQKENI. In DNA, the CDR3 is TGTGCCAGCTCACACCAGCGGGAGCCCACCTACGAGCAGTACTTC. Its translation is CASSHQREPTYEQYF.

The chain carries TRBV18 and TRBJ1-2; 10 nucleotides align to TRBD1. CDR1 is KGHSH and CDR2 is LQKENI in the germline V gene. The CDR3 runs to 14 residues. Unmatched junction bases numbered 3, after V lost 6 bases and J lost 2 bases. The DNA of the CDR3 is TGTGCCAGCTCGGGACAGGGGACCAACTATGGCTACACCTTC. This gives the protein CASSGQGTNYGYTF.

Notes on this clone: The same CDR3 arises from other DNA sequences in this sample as well. The chain has TRBV5-1 and TRBJ1-2, with a weak D call TRBD1 (5 bases). The CDR3 runs 12 residues. V lost 2 bases to trimming and J lost 10 bases, with 12 bases between them. Germline V gives CDR1 SGHRS, CDR2 YFSETQ. CDR3 amino acids: CASSLGQGDYTF. CDR3 DNA: TGCGCCAGCAGCTTAGGGCAGGGTGACTACACCTTC.

This clone appeared a single time. This same CDR3 is encoded by further DNA sequences in the sample. The rearrangement uses TRBV30 and TRBJ2-5, with D tentatively TRBD1 (5 bases). V gave up 1 base and J gave up 5 bases, with 5 bases separating them. The CDR3 runs 11 residues. Looked up from germline, CDR1 is GTSNPN and CDR2 is SVGIG (reference sequence). The CDR3 DNA sequence: TGTGCCTGGAGTGGGGGCGAGACCCAGTACTTC. It codes for CAWSGGETQYF.

The rearrangement uses TRBV3-1 (or the pseudogene TRBV3-2) and TRBJ1-1; tentatively, D is TRBD1 (6 bases). Germline V gene data show CDR1 as LGHDT and CDR2 as YNNKEL (reference sequence). The CDR3 covers 14 residues. With 1 base removed from V and 7 bases from J, the gap between germline ends came to 13 bases. The CDR3 region is CASSQVQGRGEAFF. The CDR3 bases are TGTGCCAGCAGCCAAGTACAGGGCCGGGGTGAAGCTTTCTTT.

This chain links TRBV19 with TRBJ2-7; TRBD1 matches 10 bases. J lost 0 bases, V lost 8 bases, and 7 bases had no gene match. Looked up from germline, CDR1 is LNHDA and CDR2 is SQIVND (reference sequence). The CDR3 is 15 amino acids. The CDR3 protein is CASRWGTGASYEQYF. The DNA for the CDR3 is TGTGCCAGTCGATGGGGGACAGGGGCCTCCTACGAGCAGTACTTC.

The count of this clone is one. The chain couples TRBV4-2 to TRBJ1-4, with 9 bases fitting TRBD1. This CDR3 spans 18 amino acids. V shed 0 bases and J 9 bases; nucleotides not matched to a gene: 14. Germline V gives CDR1 LGHNA, CDR2 YNFKEQ. The CDR3 spells CASSQDPTTGGILKKLFF. CDR3 sequence (DNA): TGTGCCAGCAGCCAAGACCCCACGACAGGGGGGATCCTCAAAAAACTGTTTTTT.

The table lists this clone with a count of one. The chain links TRBV5-1 to TRBJ2-3, with D maybe TRBD2 (5 bases). This CDR3 spans 14 amino acids. Germline V CDR1 and CDR2: SGHRS, YFSETQ. Trimming left V 4 bases short and J 4 bases short, with 13 bases between. CDR3 amino acids: CASSQGLSADTQYF. CDR3 DNA: TGCGCCAGCAGCCAAGGACTTTCAGCAGATACGCAGTATTTT.

In DNA, the CDR3 is TGTGCCAGCAGCTTAGCGCTTGTGTTGCTGAGCGGTGGCTATGGCTACACCTTC. Translating it yields CASSLALVLLSGGYGYTF. The chain recombines TRBV7-2 with TRBJ1-2; no clear D gene. CDR1 SGHTA and CDR2 FQGNSA come from the germline V gene. V was trimmed by 0 bases and J by 4 bases, leaving 21 bases between them. The CDR3 contains 18 residues.

This chain uses TRBV18 with TRBJ1-1, with 10 bases that match TRBD1. V trimming: 6 bases; J trimming: 7 bases; junction bases outside the gene matches: 11. Looked up from germline, CDR1 is KGHSH and CDR2 is LQKENI. This CDR3 is built from 15 residues. The CDR3 nucleotides are TGTGCCAGCTCTCGGGAGGGGGACAGGGGTGTTGAAGCTTTCTTT. Protein product: CASSREGDRGVEAFF.

V gene TRBV4-3 combines with J gene TRBJ2-3, with 11 bases identical to TRBD2. CDR1 is LGHNA and CDR2 is YSLEER in the germline V gene. V lost 0 bases, J lost 9 bases, and 11 bases stayed unmatched. CDR3 length: 17 residues. The CDR3 is CASSQDIPSGRLTTQYF. DNA for the CDR3: TGCGCCAGCAGCCAAGATATCCCTAGCGGGAGGTTAACGACGCAGTATTTT.

V and J are TRBV10-3 and TRBJ1-5; 8 nucleotides line up with TRBD1. CDR1 and CDR2 from the germline V gene are ENHRY and SYGVKD. The CDR3 runs to 13 residues. Trimming removed 9 bases from V and 3 bases from J; junction bases left unmatched: 4. The CDR3 loop is CAIETGDNQPQHF. CDR3 DNA: TGTGCCATAGAGACAGGGGACAATCAGCCCCAGCATTTT.

The gene calls are TRBV7-2 and TRBJ1-1; unclear D gene. CDR3 size: 14 residues. With 1 base removed from V and 1 base from J, the gap between germline ends came to 7 bases. Germline V lookup: CDR1 SGHTA, CDR2 FQGNSA. The CDR3 DNA follows: TGTGCCAGCAGCTTAGATTCAGGGAACACTGAAGCTTTCTTT. It codes for CASSLDSGNTEAFF.

This chain joins TRBV28 and TRBJ1-5, with D possibly being TRBD1 (5 bases). V lost 4 bases, J lost 6 bases, and 19 bases lay in between. The CDR3 runs to 16 residues. CDR1 MDHEN and CDR2 SYDVKM come from the germline V gene. The CDR3 loop is CASSSSGTGHGQPQHF. CDR3 nucleotide sequence: TGTGCCAGCAGTTCTTCCGGGACTGGGCACGGTCAGCCCCAGCATTTT.

This clone showed up just once. The V gene is TRBV29-1, the J gene TRBJ1-2, with D tentatively TRBD1 (5 bases). V was shortened by 4 bases and J by 8 bases, with 14 bases between the two germline ends. The CDR3 has 12 amino acids. From germline, CDR1 is SQVTM and CDR2 ANQGSEA. DNA for the CDR3: TGCAGCGTTGGGACCGACAGTTGGGGCTACACCTTC. It codes for CSVGTDSWGYTF.

The rearrangement links TRBV9 to TRBJ1-3, with unresolved D. Trimming removed 5 bases from V and 0 bases from J, with 9 bases in between. The CDR3 consists of 14 residues. Germline loops: CDR1 SGDLS, CDR2 YYNGEE. The CDR3 is CASSRTYSGNTIYF. The CDR3 DNA follows: TGTGCCAGCAGTAGGACTTACTCTGGAAACACCATATATTTT.

The chain employs TRBV7-2 and TRBJ2-7; 12 bases are a match to TRBD1. The trim removed 7 bases at V and 7 bases at J, leaving 8 bases unmatched. The CDR3 length is 14 residues. CDR1 and CDR2 (germline): SGHTA, FQGNSA. In DNA form, the CDR3 reads TGTGCCAGCACCCCGGGACAGGGGGCCCTGGAGCAGTACTTC. As protein: CASTPGQGALEQYF.